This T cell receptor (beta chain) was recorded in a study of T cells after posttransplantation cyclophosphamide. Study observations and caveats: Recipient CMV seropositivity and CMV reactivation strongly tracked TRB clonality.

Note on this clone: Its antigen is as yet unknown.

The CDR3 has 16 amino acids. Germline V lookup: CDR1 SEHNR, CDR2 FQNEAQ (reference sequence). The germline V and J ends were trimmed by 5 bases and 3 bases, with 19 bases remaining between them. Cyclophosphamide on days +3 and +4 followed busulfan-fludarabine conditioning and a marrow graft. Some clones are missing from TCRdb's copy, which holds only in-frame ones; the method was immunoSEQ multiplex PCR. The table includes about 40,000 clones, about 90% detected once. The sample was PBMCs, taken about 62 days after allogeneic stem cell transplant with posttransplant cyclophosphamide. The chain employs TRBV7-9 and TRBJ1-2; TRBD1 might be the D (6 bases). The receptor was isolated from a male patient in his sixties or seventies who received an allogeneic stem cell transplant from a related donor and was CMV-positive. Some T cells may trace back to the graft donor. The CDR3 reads CASSPTARQAHYGYTF. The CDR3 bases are TGTGCCAGCAGCCCCACAGCAAGACAGGCACACTATGGCTACACCTTC.